The 22 T cell receptor beta chains presented below share a single source sample, sequenced in a study of T cells in Graves' hyperthyroidism and ophthalmopathy. Amplification of TCR beta CDR3 regions was performed using RNA transcripts as template. HTBI primers were used for first-round RT-PCR of the TCR CDR3. From the multiplex PCR reads, TCRdb called clonotypes with MiXCR, one entry per CDR3 protein. The table has some 720,000 distinct CDR3 sequences, around 17% seen once. The sample taken for sequencing was blood. These receptors all stem from a man younger than 30 with Graves' hyperthyroidism.

A few counts support this clonotype. CDR3 DNA: TGTGCCAGCAGTTACGGGCCGACTACTAACTATGGCTACACCTTC. This sequence encodes CASSYGPTTNYGYTF. This chain uses TRBV6-5 with TRBJ1-2; no firm D call. The CDR3 sequence is 15 residues long. Germline CDR1 is MNHEY and CDR2 is SVGAGI. With 2 bases removed from V and 0 bases from J, the gap between germline ends came to 10 bases.

This clonotype was observed many times. The chain employs TRBV7-9 and TRBJ2-2; D gene unclear. This CDR3 is built from 14 residues. Germline CDR1 reads SEHNR; CDR2 reads FQNEAQ (reference sequence). Trimming left V 5 bases short and J 6 bases short, with 13 bases between. CDR3 bases: TGTGCCAGCAGCCTTGTGCTGGGTGCCGGGGAGCTGTTTTTT. This gives the protein CASSLVLGAGELFF.

The genes are TRBV2 and TRBJ1-4, with TRBD1 identical over 8 bases. The CDR3 has 15 residues. Germline loops: CDR1 SNHLY, CDR2 FYNNEI. The trim removed 5 bases at V and 0 bases at J, leaving 2 bases unmatched. The CDR3 DNA follows: TGTGCCAGCAGTAGGGGACAGGCAACTAATGAAAAACTGTTTTTT. Protein product: CASSRGQATNEKLFF.

The gene calls are TRBV20-1 and TRBJ2-3, with TRBD1 identical over 11 bases. This CDR3 region has 16 residues. Germline CDR1 and CDR2: DFQATT and SNEGSKA (reference sequence). V trimming: 6 bases; J trimming: 8 bases; junction bases outside the gene matches: 16. CDR3 nucleotides: TGCAGTGCGGGAGAGTGGGACAGGGGGGCTCCCGTTACGCAGTATTTT. This encodes CSAGEWDRGAPVTQYF.

This clonotype was found a few times. The J gene is TRBJ2-3, the V gene TRBV11-2; 8 bases match TRBD2. Germline V gene data show CDR1 as SGHAT and CDR2 as FQNNGV. Germline trimming cut 6 bases from V and 7 bases from J; bases unmatched to any gene: 12. This CDR3 comprises 15 residues. The CDR3 here is CASRPTSGPSHTQYF. CDR3 coding DNA: TGTGCCAGCAGGCCTACTAGCGGCCCTTCCCATACGCAGTATTTT.

This clonotype was seen a few times. The chain uses TRBV2 and TRBJ2-5, with TRBD1 as a possible D gene (6 bases). Germline CDR1 reads SNHLY; CDR2 reads FYNNEI. The CDR3 contains 14 residues. V was cut by 6 bases and J by 0 bases, with 11 bases left in between. For the CDR3, the DNA is TGTGCCAGCAGGAGGGGGAGCGACCAAGAGACCCAGTACTTC. This encodes CASRRGSDQETQYF.

This clonotype was recorded many times. V and J are TRBV6-1 and TRBJ1-1, with D unclear. The CDR3 contains 14 residues. V was cut by 5 bases and J by 0 bases, with 10 bases left in between. Germline CDR1 is MNHNS and CDR2 is SASEGT. CDR3 bases: TGTGCCAGCAGTTATGGCGGCATGAACACTGAAGCTTTCTTT. Its protein product is CASSYGGMNTEAFF.

The chain is built from TRBV28 and TRBJ2-7; 10 bases are a match to TRBD1. J lost 3 bases, V lost 2 bases, and 4 bases had no gene match. Germline lookup yields CDR1 MDHEN and CDR2 SYDVKM. The CDR3 has 15 residues. Written as DNA, the CDR3 is TGTGCCAGCAGTTTAAGGAGGGACAGGGGCTACGAGCAGTACTTC. This encodes CASSLRRDRGYEQYF.

This clonotype was observed at least ten times. V usage is TRBV18 and J usage is TRBJ1-6; D ambiguous. This CDR3 comprises 13 residues. V dropped 4 bases and J dropped 14 bases, with 15 bases sitting between them. The germline CDR1 and CDR2 sequences are KGHSH and LQKENI. CDR3 protein: CASSRAQREALHF. The DNA for the CDR3 is TGTGCCAGCTCACGGGCCCAGAGGGAGGCCCTCCACTTT. Full variable domain (missing parts from reference TRBV18 and TRBJ1-6): NAGVMQNPRHLVRRRGQEARLRCSPMKGHSHVYWYRQLPEEGLKFMVYLQKENIIDESGMPKERFSAEFPKEGPSILRIQQVVRGDSAAYFCASSRAQREALHFGNGTRLTVT.

This clonotype appeared many times. CDR3 in amino acids: CASSSDLAGSSYNEQFF. CDR3 sequence (DNA): TGTGCCAGCAGTTCCGATTTAGCGGGGAGCTCCTACAATGAGCAGTTCTTC. V and J are TRBV12-3 or TRBV12-4 and TRBJ2-1, with 8 positions matching TRBD2. Germline trimming cut 4 bases from V and 0 bases from J; bases unmatched to any gene: 8. This CDR3 has 17 residues.

This clonotype was seen only a few times. The rearrangement links TRBV7-2 to TRBJ2-3; D possibly corresponds to TRBD2 (6 bases). Germline-derived CDR1 and CDR2 are SGHTA and FQGNSA. CDR3 length: 14 residues. V was clipped by 5 bases and J by 6 bases, with 15 bases between them. The CDR3 spells CASSAVGGPDTQYF. The DNA of the CDR3 is TGTGCCAGCAGCGCCGTGGGGGGACCGGATACGCAGTATTTT.

V and J are TRBV7-2 and TRBJ2-3, with 7 bases aligning to TRBD2. Germline V gene lookup returns CDR1 SGHTA and CDR2 FQGNSA. The junction had 3 bases not matched to a gene; V was cut back by 2 bases and J by 4 bases. CDR3 size: 14 residues. This CDR3 reads CASSLKAGPDTQYF. In DNA, the CDR3 is TGTGCCAGCAGCTTAAAAGCGGGACCAGATACGCAGTATTTT. Together with reference TRBV7-2 and TRBJ2-3, the CDR3 gives the full variable domain: GAGVSQSPSNKVTEKGKDVELRCDPISGHTALYWYRQSLGQGLEFLIYFQGNSAPDKSGLPSDRFSAERTGGSVSTLTIQRTQQEDSAVYLCASSLKAGPDTQYFGPGTRLTVL.

This clonotype was recorded many times. This chain uses TRBV7-2 with TRBJ2-1, with D possibly matching TRBD2 (6 bases). The CDR3 runs 15 residues. V lost 6 bases and J lost 4, with 16 bases in between. CDR1 is SGHTA and CDR2 is FQGNSA in the germline V gene. CDR3 bases: TGTGCCAGCAGAGGGTTTGGCGGGACTTACAATGAGCAGTTCTTC. It translates to CASRGFGGTYNEQFF.

This clonotype appeared many times. The chain joins TRBV28 to TRBJ2-3; no reliable D call. V dropped 6 bases and J dropped 4 bases, with 14 bases sitting between them. This CDR3 has 14 amino acids. The germline CDR1 and CDR2 sequences are MDHEN and SYDVKM. The CDR3: CASRPRGVADTQYF. The CDR3 nucleotides read TGTGCCAGCAGACCCCGCGGAGTCGCAGATACGCAGTATTTT.

This clonotype came up a few times. V and J are TRBV20-1 and TRBJ2-1; 7 positions agree with TRBD2. The CDR3 is 16 residues long. Looked up from germline, CDR1 is DFQATT and CDR2 is SNEGSKA (reference sequence). J was trimmed by 0 bases and V by 2 bases; bases with no gene match: 7. As DNA, the CDR3 is TGCAGTGCTAGACCGTCGGGGGGTCCCTCCTACAATGAGCAGTTCTTC. This codes for CSARPSGGPSYNEQFF.

V usage is TRBV20-1 and J usage is TRBJ1-5, with a tentative D call TRBD1 (5 bases). Per the germline V gene, CDR1 is DFQATT and CDR2 is SNEGSKA (reference sequence). Trimming cost V 6 bases and J 9 bases, with 15 bases left between them. The CDR3 runs to 12 residues. The CDR3 spells CSAQDLGAPQHF. The CDR3 nucleotides read TGCAGTGCCCAGGATCTAGGGGCGCCCCAGCATTTT.

This clonotype was observed a few times. The rearrangement links TRBV20-1 to TRBJ2-1; D could derive from TRBD1 or TRBD2 (5 bases each). The CDR3 has 15 residues. V gave up 2 bases and J gave up 9 bases, with 20 bases separating them. Germline CDR1 reads DFQATT; CDR2 reads SNEGSKA (reference sequence). In DNA form, the CDR3 reads TGCAGTGCTAGAAACCAGAGGGGTGGGGATACTGAGCAGTTCTTC. It encodes CSARNQRGGDTEQFF.

This clonotype was observed at least ten times. The V call is TRBV12-5, the J call TRBJ2-1; D call uncertain. Per the germline V gene, CDR1 is LGHNT and CDR2 is FRNRAP. This CDR3 contains 12 residues. Trimming removed 4 bases from V and 10 bases from J, with 11 bases in between. CDR3 DNA sequence: TGTGCTAGTGGTTCACGCGGCGGCGAGCAGTTCTTC. This encodes CASGSRGGEQFF.

Ten or more counts support this clonotype. The chain uses TRBV12-3 or TRBV12-4 and TRBJ2-1; D may be TRBD2 (6 bases). CDR3 length equals 15 residues. V lost 4 bases and J 9 bases, leaving 19 bases between the germline ends. The CDR3 here is CASSSLDYQRGEQFF. The CDR3 nucleotides read TGTGCCAGCAGTTCCCTGGACTACCAAAGGGGTGAGCAGTTCTTC.

V gene TRBV10-3 combines with J gene TRBJ2-2; a possible D gene is TRBD2 (7 bases). The germline V and J ends were trimmed by 3 bases and 3 bases, with 20 bases remaining between them. From germline, CDR1 is ENHRY and CDR2 SYGVKD. This CDR3 spans 18 amino acids. DNA of the CDR3: TGTGCCATCAGTGATATAGGGGGGGCGACTAGGGACACCGGGGAGCTGTTTTTT. Translated: CAISDIGGATRDTGELFF.

This rearrangement joins TRBV4-2 to TRBJ1-6; D possibly corresponds to TRBD1 (6 bases). V lost 1 base to trimming and J lost 0 bases, with 10 bases between them. The CDR3 has 17 amino acids. The V gene's germline CDR1 is LGHNA and CDR2 YNFKEQ. The CDR3 sequence is CASSQVVGGSYNSPLHF. As DNA, the CDR3 is TGTGCCAGCAGCCAAGTAGTAGGGGGCTCCTATAATTCACCCCTCCACTTT.

The J gene is TRBJ2-2, the V gene TRBV20-1; unclear D gene. Deletions cut 0 bases from V and 6 bases from J, with 8 bases between. The CDR3 contains 13 residues. CDR1 DFQATT and CDR2 SNEGSKA come from the germline V gene (reference sequence). CDR3 residues: CSARDRNSGELFF. DNA of the CDR3: TGCAGTGCTAGAGATCGTAATTCCGGGGAGCTGTTTTTT.